The TCR beta chain described here comes from a study of blood T cell repertoires in COVID-19. Across the study: Acute-phase and convalescent COVID-19 samples originated in the United States, Italy and Spain. The cDNA or gDNA used as material had been derived from T cells, B-cell-depleted T cells, or PBMCs.

Libraries were prepared by immunoSEQ multiplex PCR; TCRdb keeps only in-frame clonotypes and omits some of them. The data contain 87,000 or so clones, about 86% of them singletons. With V trimmed by 0 bases and J by 0 bases, 4 bases remained unmatched. Germline-derived CDR1 and CDR2 are KGHSH and LQKENI. The CDR3 is 18 residues long. The clonotype comes from an elderly woman in a cohort sampled during active or convalescent COVID-19. Specimen: peripheral blood. The chain combines TRBV18 with TRBJ2-1, with 11 bases that match TRBD2. The CDR3 is CASSPPGLAGDSYNEQFF. CDR3 DNA: TGTGCCAGCTCACCACCAGGACTAGCGGGTGACTCCTACAATGAGCAGTTCTTC.